One and the same sample provided the 24 T cell receptor beta chains below, sequenced in a study of T cell responses to AZD1222 COVID-19 vaccine. Assay: immunoSEQ multiplex PCR; the TCRdb copy retains only in-frame clones and omits some. The table lists 150,000 to 200,000 clones, approximately 90% of them singletons, with roughly 3.1% in the top ten. This material consisted of peripheral blood, taken on day 0 of AZD1222 vaccination. Receptors were obtained from an adult in good health.

The table lists this clone with a few counts. This chain joins TRBV4-1 and TRBJ2-3; D is possibly TRBD2 (6 bases). This CDR3 spans 15 amino acids. Germline V lookup: CDR1 MGHRA, CDR2 YSYEKL. Trimming pared 1 base from V and 4 bases from J, leaving 12 bases between. CDR3 coding DNA: TGCGCCAGCAGCCAAGGGCGGGGAGGTGCAGATACGCAGTATTTT. Its protein product is CASSQGRGGADTQYF.

CDR3: CASSQSSGPAYEQYF. The DNA of the CDR3 is TGTGCCAGCAGCCAATCGTCAGGGCCTGCCTACGAGCAGTACTTC. This chain joins TRBV16 and TRBJ2-7; D is possibly TRBD1 (5 bases). The CDR3 is 15 amino acids. The V end was cut by 0 bases, the J end by 2 bases, with 11 bases between. The germline V gene encodes CDR1 KGHSY and CDR2 FQNENV. The variable domain in full, with the rest retrieved from reference TRBV16 and TRBJ2-7, is GEEVAQTPKHLVRGEGQKAKLYCAPIKGHSYVFWYQQVLKNEFKFLISFQNENVFDETGMPKERFSAKCLPNSPCSLEIQATKLEDSAVYFCASSQSSGPAYEQYFGPGTRLTVT.

The table lists this clone with a count of one. V gene TRBV27 combines with J gene TRBJ2-3, with a possible D match to TRBD2 (5 bases). This CDR3 region has 14 residues. V lost 6 bases, J lost 2 bases, and 12 bases lay in between. In germline, CDR1 is MNHEY, CDR2 SMNVEV (reference sequence). DNA of the CDR3: TGTGCCAGCAGACGGGGAGCCCCCACAGATACGCAGTATTTT. It encodes CASRRGAPTDTQYF.

Note on this clone: The junction and the germline gene differ at one end; a read error may be behind it. The chain combines TRBV7-7 with TRBJ1-1, with TRBD1 matching 7 bases. Germline CDR1 reads SSHAT; CDR2 reads FNYEAQ (reference sequence). The CDR3 is 13 amino acids. The CDR3 sequence is CASSAWTGSEAFF. CDR3 bases: TGTGCTAGCAGTGCCTGGACAGGTTCTGAAGCTTTCTTT.

The chain has TRBV21-1 and TRBJ2-1; the table's D gene call, TRBD1, was not cross checked with the DNA. TRBV21-1 is a known pseudogene. The CDR3 has 14 amino acids. The CDR3 reads CASRPGQGAREQFF. The DNA for the CDR3 is TGTGCCAGCAGACCGGGACAGGGGGCGCGAGAGCAGTTCTTC.

The chain joins TRBV11-3 to TRBJ1-3; D is undetermined. V shed 0 bases and J shed 4 bases, with 16 bases lying between them. The CDR3 length is 17 residues. Germline V gene sequence: CDR1 SGHNT, CDR2 YENEEA. CDR3 residues: CASSLEVRRTGGNTIYF. CDR3 DNA: TGTGCCAGCAGCTTAGAAGTCCGCCGGACGGGCGGAAACACCATATATTTT.

The J gene is TRBJ2-7, the V gene TRBV5-6; D is possibly TRBD1 or TRBD2 (5 bases each). Germline CDR1 is SGHDT and CDR2 is YYEEEE. The CDR3 spans 13 residues. The V gene lost 0 bases and the J gene lost 5 bases, with 9 bases spanning the gap. The CDR3 sequence: CASSLGGYDEQYF. For the CDR3, the DNA is TGTGCCAGCAGCTTGGGGGGGTACGACGAGCAGTACTTC.

The chain has TRBV4-2 and TRBJ1-6; D perhaps matches TRBD1 (6 bases). Per the germline V gene, CDR1 is LGHNA and CDR2 is YNFKEQ. V gave up 4 bases and J gave up 8 bases, with 15 bases separating them. This CDR3 contains 15 residues. The DNA of the CDR3 is TGTGCCAGCAGCCTCGGTACAGGGTGGGATTCACCCCTCCACTTT. It yields the protein CASSLGTGWDSPLHF.

As regards this clone: The CDR3 does not end in the conserved phenylalanine or tryptophan, so this is likely a read error. The DNA is omitted, as the CDR3 cannot be located on it reliably, and the CDR3 follows TCRdb's listing. The V and J genes are TRBV7-2 and TRBJ1-1. The germline V gene has CDR1 SGHTA and CDR2 FQGNSA. The CDR3 is 11 residues long, counting both termini. The CDR3 region is CASSLEEFPGY.

In DNA, the CDR3 is TGTGCCAGCAGCGAGAAACAGGGGGGGAACTATGGCTACACCTTC. Translated: CASSEKQGGNYGYTF. The rearrangement uses TRBV5-5 and TRBJ1-2, with 8 positions matching TRBD1. This CDR3 contains 15 residues. V shed 4 bases, J shed 2 bases, and the junction held 7 bases outside the gene matches. Germline CDR1 reads SGHKS; CDR2 reads YYEKEE (reference sequence).

CDR3 DNA sequence: TGTGCCAGCAGCTTAACGGGGGGGCCGGGCGAGCAGTACTTC. Translation: CASSLTGGPGEQYF. This chain links TRBV7-2 with TRBJ2-7; 8 nucleotides agree with TRBD2. Trimming at V came to 2 bases and at J to 6 bases, leaving 6 bases not matched to a gene. Germline assignment: CDR1 SGHTA and CDR2 FQGNSA. The CDR3 has 14 amino acids. The full variable domain, in which reference TRBV7-2 and TRBJ2-7 provide the parts outside the CDR3, is GAGVSQSPSNKVTEKGKDVELRCDPISGHTALYWYRQSLGQGLEFLIYFQGNSAPDKSGLPSDRFSAERTGGSVSTLTIQRTQQEDSAVYLCASSLTGGPGEQYFGPGTRLTVT.

V gene TRBV10-3 combines with J gene TRBJ1-5, with TRBD1 as a possible D gene (5 bases). This CDR3 has 14 amino acids. Per germline, CDR1 ENHRY and CDR2 SYGVKD. V gave up 3 bases and J gave up 2 bases, with 8 bases separating them. The CDR3 nucleotides are TGTGCCATCAGTGACCGGGGGGGCAATCAGCCCCAGCATTTT. This gives the protein CAISDRGGNQPQHF.

This clone has only one observation. The chain employs TRBV4-2 and TRBJ1-1; D call uncertain. Germline CDR1 LGHNA, CDR2 YNFKEQ. This CDR3 is built from 16 residues. V lost 1 base to trimming and J lost 1 base, with 13 bases between them. CDR3 region: CASSQGTLGWNTEAFF. The DNA for the CDR3 is TGTGCCAGCAGCCAAGGGACCCTCGGTTGGAACACTGAAGCTTTCTTT.

This sequence joins TRBV7-2 and TRBJ2-2, with 8 bases lining up with TRBD1. V gave up 3 bases and J gave up 1 base; unmatched junction bases: 13. The CDR3 totals 19 residues. Per germline, CDR1 SGHTA and CDR2 FQGNSA. The CDR3 region has the DNA TGTGCCAGCAGCTTCCGGACAGGGACCCTTACTATGAACACCGGGGAGCTGTTTTTT. This gives the protein CASSFRTGTLTMNTGELFF.

The CDR3 protein is CASSLGGLYEQYF. CDR3 coding DNA: TGTGCCAGCAGCTTAGGGGGGCTCTACGAGCAGTACTTC. The chain is built from TRBV11-3 and TRBJ2-7, with TRBD1 as a possible D gene (6 bases). Germline V gives CDR1 SGHNT, CDR2 YENEEA. This CDR3 is 13 amino acids long. Trimming stripped 1 base from V and 3 bases from J, with 7 bases between.

The rearrangement joins TRBV5-4 to TRBJ2-7, with D tentatively TRBD1 (7 bases). This CDR3 comprises 14 residues. Trimming pared 4 bases from V and 3 bases from J, leaving 14 bases between. The V gene's germline CDR1 is SGHNT and CDR2 YYREEE (reference sequence). CDR3 in DNA: TGTGCCAGCAGCGGCGGGACAGCGAACTACGAGCAGTACTTC. Translation: CASSGGTANYEQYF.

The rearrangement uses TRBV27 and TRBJ2-7; TRBD1 matches at 11 bases. The V segment lost 5 bases and the J segment 9 bases; nucleotides outside the gene matches: 9. There are 14 residues in the CDR3. The germline gives CDR1 MNHEY, CDR2 SMNVEV (reference sequence). The CDR3 DNA reads as TGTGCCAGCAGTGAACGGACAGGGGGCTTACGGCAGTACTTC. It translates to CASSERTGGLRQYF.

There are a few counts of this clone. The chain has TRBV7-9 and TRBJ2-2; D might be TRBD2 (6 bases). This CDR3 is 15 amino acids long. V was clipped by 5 bases and J by 7 bases, with 17 bases between them. CDR1 is SEHNR and CDR2 is FQNEAQ in the germline V gene (reference sequence). CDR3: CASSGSAGRHGELFF. CDR3 sequence (DNA): TGTGCCAGCAGCGGGAGTGCGGGGCGGCACGGGGAGCTGTTTTTT.

In this sample, this clone turned up once. The CDR3 region has the DNA TGTGCCACCAGCAGAGCGGGCCTTAGCTCCTATAATTCACCCCTCCACTTT. This encodes CATSRAGLSSYNSPLHF. The chain recombines TRBV15 with TRBJ1-6; D is undetermined. V was shortened by 1 base and J by 0 bases, with 10 bases between the two germline ends. Germline assignment: CDR1 LNHNV and CDR2 YYDKDF (reference sequence). The CDR3 has 17 amino acids.

This chain uses TRBV7-9 with TRBJ2-1; D may match TRBD1 or TRBD2 (7 bases each). The V gene's germline CDR1 is SEHNR and CDR2 FQNEAQ (reference sequence). Trimming shortened V by 5 bases and J by 2 bases, and 16 bases separated the two germline ends. The CDR3 extends over 16 amino acids. CDR3 sequence: CASSPGGGRTYNEQFF. In nucleotides, the CDR3 is TGTGCCAGCAGCCCAGGGGGGGGCCGAACCTACAATGAGCAGTTCTTC.

V and J are TRBV4-1 and TRBJ1-4, with D unresolved. Trimming removed 4 bases at V and 0 bases at J, with 12 bases between. Germline V CDR1 and CDR2: MGHRA, YSYEKL. This CDR3 spans 16 amino acids. The CDR3 sequence is CASSPHPTATNEKLFF. The CDR3 DNA reads as TGCGCCAGCAGCCCCCATCCCACCGCAACTAATGAAAAACTGTTTTTT.

The rearrangement joins TRBV27 to TRBJ1-3; no reliable D call. Germline CDR1 and CDR2: MNHEY and SMNVEV (reference sequence). With 3 bases removed from V and 6 bases from J, the gap between germline ends came to 9 bases. This CDR3 spans 13 amino acids. The CDR3 is CASSLAGPNTIYF. The CDR3 DNA follows: TGTGCCAGCAGTTTGGCCGGGCCAAACACCATATATTTT.

The chain is built from TRBV7-8 and TRBJ2-7, with 10 positions matching TRBD1. The CDR3 loop spans 17 amino acids. The germline gives CDR1 SGHVS, CDR2 FQNEAQ. The ends lost 3 bases at V and 3 bases at J; junction bases unmatched: 11. The chain's CDR3 is CASSLKGTGASVYEQYF. CDR3 bases: TGTGCCAGCAGCTTGAAGGGGACAGGGGCGTCCGTCTACGAGCAGTACTTC. The entire variable domain, with the rest obtained from reference TRBV7-8 and TRBJ2-7, is as follows: GAGVSQSPRYKVAKRGQDVALRCDPISGHVSLFWYQQALGQGPEFLTYFQNEAQLDKSGLPSDRFFAERPEGSVSTLKIQRTQQEDSAVYLCASSLKGTGASVYEQYFGPGTRLTVT.

The chain uses TRBV7-2 and TRBJ2-1; 10 bases align to TRBD1. Trimming took 7 bases from V and 4 from J; bases not matched to a gene: 13. The CDR3 length is 17 residues. Looked up from germline, CDR1 is SGHTA and CDR2 is FQGNSA. The CDR3 DNA reads as TGTGCCAGCACTCTCCCGACAGGGACAGGGGTGTACAATGAGCAGTTCTTC. This encodes CASTLPTGTGVYNEQFF. Looking up the rest from reference TRBV7-2 and TRBJ2-1 gives the full variable domain: GAGVSQSPSNKVTEKGKDVELRCDPISGHTALYWYRQSLGQGLEFLIYFQGNSAPDKSGLPSDRFSAERTGGSVSTLTIQRTQQEDSAVYLCASTLPTGTGVYNEQFFGPGTRLTVL.